This T cell receptor (beta chain) was documented in a study of cytomegalovirus exposure and HLA in healthy donors. This clone counts as medium-sized. The CDR3 loop spans 13 amino acids. The germline gives CDR1 SSHAT, CDR2 FNYEAQ (reference sequence). Trimming took off 2 bases at V and 1 base at J, with 4 bases between the two ends. The PCR employed 60 Vbeta primers together with 13 Jbeta primers. TCRdb keeps only in-frame clones here, not all; method: immunoSEQ multiplex PCR. The table shows about 160,000 clones, with around 69% occurring only once. This receptor was obtained from a man aged 55 to 69 in good health and CMV-seronegative. This chain connects TRBV7-7 to TRBJ2-3; D gene uncertain. Sequencing was performed on PBMCs. CDR3 DNA: TGTGCCAGCAGCTTATCCGGCACAGATACGCAGTATTTT. Protein product: CASSLSGTDTQYF.